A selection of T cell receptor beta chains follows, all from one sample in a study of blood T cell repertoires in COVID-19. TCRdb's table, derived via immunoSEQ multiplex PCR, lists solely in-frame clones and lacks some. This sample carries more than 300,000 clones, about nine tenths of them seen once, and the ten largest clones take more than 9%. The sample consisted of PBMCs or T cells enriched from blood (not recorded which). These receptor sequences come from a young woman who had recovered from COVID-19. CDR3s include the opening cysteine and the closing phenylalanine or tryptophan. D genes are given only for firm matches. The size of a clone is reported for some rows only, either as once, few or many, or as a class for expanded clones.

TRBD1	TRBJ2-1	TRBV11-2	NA	CASSLEGGPQNEQFF	TGTGCCAGCAGCTTAGAAGGGGGCCCCCAAAATGAGCAGTTCTTC
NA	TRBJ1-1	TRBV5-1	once	CASTFKLADTEAFF	TGCGCCAGCACCTTCAAGTTGGCCGACACTGAAGCTTTCTTT
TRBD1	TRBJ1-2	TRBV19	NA	CAVRDSSFYGYTF	TGTGCCGTGAGGGACAGTTCCTTCTATGGCTACACCTTC
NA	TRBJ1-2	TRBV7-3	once	CASSVSRGSGYTF	TGTGCCAGCAGCGTCTCCAGGGGCTCTGGCTACACCTTC
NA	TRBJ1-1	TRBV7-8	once	CASSLDGMNTEAFF	TGTGCCAGCAGCTTAGACGGTATGAACACTGAAGCTTTCTTT
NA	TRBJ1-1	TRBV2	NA	CASSARGIGVEAFF	TGTGCCAGCAGCGCCAGGGGAATAGGAGTAGAAGCTTTCTTT
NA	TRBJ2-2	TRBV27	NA	CASSTLTETPNTGELFF	TGTGCCAGCAGTACCTTGACAGAGACGCCGAACACCGGGGAGCTGTTTTTT
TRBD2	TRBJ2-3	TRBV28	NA	CASSSTSLGTSGSTDTQYF	TGTGCCAGCAGTTCTACAAGCTTAGGGACTAGCGGGAGCACAGATACGCAGTATTTT
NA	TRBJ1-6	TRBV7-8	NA	CASSLVRGDSPLHF	TGTGCCAGCAGCTTAGTCAGGGGAGACTCACCCCTCCACTTT
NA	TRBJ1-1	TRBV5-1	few	CASSLASGTEAFF	TGCGCCAGCAGCTTGGCCTCCGGCACTGAAGCTTTCTTT
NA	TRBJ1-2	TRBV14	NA	CASSQNIWTDPYGYTF	TGTGCCAGCAGCCAAAACATTTGGACAGATCCTTATGGCTACACCTTC
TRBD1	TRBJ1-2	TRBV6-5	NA	CASSYTLGQGVGGYTF	TGTGCCAGCAGTTATACACTGGGACAGGGGGTCGGTGGCTACACCTTC
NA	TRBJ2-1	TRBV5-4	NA	CASSLRGFGEQFF	TGTGCCAGCAGCTTGAGGGGATTTGGGGAGCAGTTCTTC
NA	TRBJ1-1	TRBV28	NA	CASRSTGNTEAFF	TGTGCCAGCAGGTCGACAGGGAACACTGAAGCTTTCTTT
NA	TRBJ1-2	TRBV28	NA	CASSNPTQGVGYTF	TGTGCCAGCAGTAATCCTACCCAGGGTGTTGGCTACACCTTC
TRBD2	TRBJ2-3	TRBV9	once	CASTRGGRGVDTQYF	TGTGCCAGCACCCGAGGCGGGAGAGGGGTGGATACGCAGTATTTT
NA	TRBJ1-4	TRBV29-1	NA	CSVRSLNEKLFF	TGCAGCGTTAGGAGTCTTAATGAAAAACTGTTTTTT
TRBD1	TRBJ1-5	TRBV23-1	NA	CASSQWGQGNQPQHF	TGCGCCAGCAGTCAATGGGGACAGGGGAATCAGCCCCAGCATTTT
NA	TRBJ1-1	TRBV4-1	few	CASSQDSSGSFNTEAFF	TGCGCCAGCAGCCAAGACAGTTCCGGGTCCTTCAACACTGAAGCTTTCTTT
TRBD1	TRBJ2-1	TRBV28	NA	CASSTGENEQFF	TGTGCCAGCAGCACAGGGGAAAATGAGCAGTTCTTC
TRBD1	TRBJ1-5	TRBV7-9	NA	CASSAGQGVQQPQHF	TGTGCCAGCAGCGCGGGACAGGGGGTCCAACAGCCCCAGCATTTT
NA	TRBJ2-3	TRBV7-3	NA	CASSLQGSGADTQYF	TGTGCCAGCAGCTTACAAGGTAGCGGCGCAGATACGCAGTATTTT